The present T cell receptor (beta chain) was sequenced within a study of response to subunit inactivated influenza vaccine. One entry per CDR3 protein results from TCRdb running MiXCR on the RT-PCR reads. The sample lists 500,000 or so distinct CDR3 sequences, approximately 17% occurring once. In germline, CDR1 is DFQATT, CDR2 SNEGSKA (reference sequence). V shed 1 base, J shed 7 bases, and the junction held 7 bases outside the gene matches. CDR3 length: 14 residues. The TCR originated in a man between 50 and 70 years old who received an inactivated influenza vaccine. Here the sequenced sample was CD4+ T cells sorted from PBMCs, taken less than 30 months after vaccination. The J gene is TRBJ2-1, the V gene TRBV20-1; 7 bases map to TRBD2. CDR3 protein: CSARGKTSLNEQFF. In nucleotides, the CDR3 is TGCAGTGCTAGAGGAAAGACTAGCTTGAATGAGCAGTTCTTC.